One sample yielded the 28 T cell receptor beta chains listed below, sequenced in a study of blood T cell repertoires in COVID-19. TCRdb's copy holds only in-frame clones and misses some; the assay was immunoSEQ multiplex PCR. This sample has about 180,000 clones, with 70% to 90% found just once. What was sequenced was peripheral blood. These receptors were obtained from a person between 70 and 80 years old with COVID-19, enrolled during active disease.

The chain has TRBV19 and TRBJ2-1; 10 nucleotides line up with TRBD2. The V gene's germline CDR1 is LNHDA and CDR2 SQIVND (reference sequence). V shed 6 bases and J 6 bases; nucleotides not matched to a gene: 5. This CDR3 has 14 amino acids. CDR3 residues: CASRGSGRINEQFF. As DNA, the CDR3 is TGTGCCAGTAGGGGTAGCGGGAGGATCAATGAGCAGTTCTTC.

The chain couples TRBV9 to TRBJ2-2; the match to TRBD1 covers 10 bases. V shed 3 bases, J shed 4 bases, and the junction held 12 bases outside the gene matches. This CDR3 contains 18 residues. Per the germline V gene, CDR1 is SGDLS and CDR2 is YYNGEE. The CDR3 region is CASSAGTGDPRGTGELFF. DNA for the CDR3: TGTGCCAGCAGCGCCGGGACAGGGGACCCTCGGGGCACCGGGGAGCTGTTTTTT. Drawing the rest from reference TRBV9 and TRBJ2-2, the complete variable domain is DSGVTQTPKHLITATGQRVTLRCSPRSGDLSVYWYQQSLDQGLQFLIQYYNGEERAKGNILERFSAQQFPDLHSELNLSSLELGDSALYFCASSAGTGDPRGTGELFFGEGSRLTVL.

The chain has TRBV6-5 and TRBJ1-1, with D perhaps TRBD1 (6 bases). V shed 5 bases and J shed 4 bases, with 14 bases lying between them. The CDR3 is 14 amino acids. CDR1 and CDR2 (germline): MNHEY, SVGAGI. The CDR3 sequence: CASSKQGVSTEAFF. CDR3 coding DNA: TGTGCCAGCAGTAAACAGGGTGTGAGCACTGAAGCTTTCTTT.

This clone is a singleton in its sample. This chain connects TRBV28 to TRBJ1-2; D is unclear. Germline CDR1 reads MDHEN; CDR2 reads SYDVKM. The CDR3 runs 13 residues. V lost 8 bases and J 2 bases, leaving 12 bases between the germline ends. CDR3 in amino acids: CASWTGANYGYTF. The CDR3 DNA sequence: TGTGCCAGCTGGACGGGAGCAAACTATGGCTACACCTTC.

This sequence joins TRBV11-2 and TRBJ2-3; D ambiguous. The CDR3 sequence is 14 residues long. With 2 bases removed from V and 8 bases from J, the gap between germline ends came to 14 bases. In germline, CDR1 is SGHAT, CDR2 FQNNGV. The CDR3 is CASSLRRIGGTQYF. In DNA, the CDR3 is TGTGCCAGCAGCTTACGGCGGATTGGTGGTACGCAGTATTTT.

Written as DNA, the CDR3 is TGTGCCAGCAGTTACCCCTCGATAGCGGGGGGGGTCGCAGATACGCAGTATTTT. It encodes CASSYPSIAGGVADTQYF. The chain joins TRBV28 to TRBJ2-3; 11 bases map to TRBD2. The CDR3 spans 18 residues. From germline, CDR1 is MDHEN and CDR2 SYDVKM. The V segment lost 4 bases and the J segment 4 bases; nucleotides outside the gene matches: 13.

The chain links TRBV3-1 (or the pseudogene TRBV3-2) to TRBJ2-3; 9 bases match TRBD1. After removal of 5 bases from V and 0 bases from J, the junction contained 6 bases not matched to a gene. The CDR3 covers 16 residues. Germline lookup yields CDR1 LGHDT and CDR2 YNNKEL (reference sequence). The chain's CDR3 is CASSSDDRGSTDTQYF. The CDR3 nucleotides read TGTGCCAGCAGCTCAGATGACAGGGGGAGCACAGATACGCAGTATTTT.

This clone appeared a single time. The genes are TRBV19 and TRBJ1-6, with 8 bases that match TRBD1. The length of the CDR3 is 14 residues. Germline CDR1 is LNHDA and CDR2 is SQIVND (reference sequence). V lost 3 bases to trimming and J lost 8 bases; unmatched junction nucleotides: 3. The CDR3, as DNA: TGTGCCAGTAGTATCGGACAGGGCTATTCACCCCTCCACTTT. It is translated as CASSIGQGYSPLHF.

V and J are TRBV18 and TRBJ1-1, with 7 positions matching TRBD1. The CDR3 is 17 residues long. Germline V gene lookup returns CDR1 KGHSH and CDR2 LQKENI. Germline trimming cut 3 bases from V and 0 bases from J; bases unmatched to any gene: 10. CDR3 nucleotide sequence: TGTGCCAGCTCACCGGATTCGACCGGGACAGTGAACACTGAAGCTTTCTTT. Protein sequence: CASSPDSTGTVNTEAFF.

The V gene is TRBV11-2, the J gene TRBJ2-2; the match to TRBD1 covers 7 bases. Germline V gene data show CDR1 as SGHAT and CDR2 as FQNNGV. The CDR3 extends over 13 amino acids. Trimming took 4 bases from V and 5 from J; bases not matched to a gene: 1. CDR3 loop: CASSSGGTGELFF. The CDR3 region has the DNA TGTGCCAGCAGCTCAGGGGGAACCGGGGAGCTGTTTTTT. Full variable domain (missing parts from reference TRBV11-2 and TRBJ2-2): EAGVAQSPRYKIIEKRQSVAFWCNPISGHATLYWYQQILGQGPKLLIQFQNNGVVDDSQLPKDRFSAERLKGVDSTLKIQPAKLEDSAVYLCASSSGGTGELFFGEGSRLTVL.

The CDR3 sequence is CASSYSMRTVEYYEQYF. CDR3 in DNA: TGTGCCAGCAGTTACTCGATGAGGACAGTCGAATACTACGAGCAGTACTTC. The chain combines TRBV6-8 with TRBJ2-7; the D gene is possibly TRBD1 (6 bases). Germline-derived CDR1 and CDR2 are MNHGY and SAAAGT. The ends were cut back, 0 bases at V and 3 bases at J, with 18 bases in the middle. The CDR3 extends over 17 amino acids.

The V call is TRBV28, the J call TRBJ1-2; D gene ambiguous. V was shortened by 3 bases and J by 8 bases, with 25 bases between the two germline ends. The CDR3 covers 17 residues. Germline V lookup: CDR1 MDHEN, CDR2 SYDVKM. CDR3: CASSFPFVIGSQSGYTF. In DNA, the CDR3 is TGTGCCAGCAGTTTCCCCTTCGTTATCGGGAGTCAGTCGGGCTACACCTTC.

The V call is TRBV20-1, the J call TRBJ2-1, with unresolved D. Germline V gene data show CDR1 as DFQATT and CDR2 as SNEGSKA (reference sequence). The CDR3 totals 15 residues. Between the trimmed V and J ends, which lost 3 bases and 0 bases, there was a span of 12 bases. Written as DNA, the CDR3 is TGCAGTGCTAGTACCGTATTCAGCTCCTACAATGAGCAGTTCTTC. Its translation is CSASTVFSSYNEQFF.

This chain links TRBV7-9 with TRBJ2-7, with a possible D match to TRBD2 (6 bases). CDR3 size: 14 residues. V was trimmed by 1 base and J by 0 bases, leaving 7 bases between them. Germline CDR1 is SEHNR and CDR2 is FQNEAQ (reference sequence). Written as DNA, the CDR3 is TGTGCCAGCAGCTTAGGCGGGGTCTCCTACGAGCAGTACTTC. It specifies CASSLGGVSYEQYF.

The chain employs TRBV7-2 and TRBJ2-7; TRBD1 might be the D (6 bases). The V end was cut by 3 bases, the J end by 6 bases, with 15 bases between. CDR1 is SGHTA and CDR2 is FQGNSA in the germline V gene. The CDR3 is 14 residues long. The DNA for the CDR3 is TGTGCCAGCAGCTTCTCCGGACAGCCCGGCGAGCAGTACTTC. The encoded protein is CASSFSGQPGEQYF.

Only a few counts were recorded for this clone. CDR3 amino acids: CASRPTSGGRTQYF. The CDR3 coding sequence is TGTGCCAGCAGGCCGACTAGCGGGGGGCGGACCCAGTACTTC. The V gene is TRBV7-9, the J gene TRBJ2-5; TRBD2 aligns across 13 bases. V was pared by 6 bases and J by 7 bases, with 5 bases of the junction left unmatched. The germline gives CDR1 SEHNR, CDR2 FQNEAQ (reference sequence). This CDR3 comprises 14 residues.

This chain links TRBV19 with TRBJ1-2; D may be TRBD1 (5 bases). The germline gives CDR1 LNHDA, CDR2 SQIVND (reference sequence). V was cut by 3 bases and J by 3 bases, with 11 bases left in between. This CDR3 has 14 residues. CDR3 residues: CASSIPGGDYGYTF. Written as DNA, the CDR3 is TGTGCCAGTAGTATTCCCGGGGGGGACTATGGCTACACCTTC. The full variable domain, in which reference TRBV19 and TRBJ1-2 provide the parts outside the CDR3, is DGGITQSPKYLFRKEGQNVTLSCEQNLNHDAMYWYRQDPGQGLRLIYYSQIVNDFQKGDIAEGYSVSREKKESFPLTVTSAQKNPTAFYLCASSIPGGDYGYTFGSGTRLTVV.

V gene TRBV5-8 combines with J gene TRBJ2-4; D is undetermined. The V end lost 1 base, the J end lost 0 bases, and 11 bases lay between the germline ends. This CDR3 comprises 16 residues. Per the germline V gene, CDR1 is SGHTS and CDR2 is YDEGEE. The DNA for the CDR3 is TGTGCCAGCAGCTTGAGGCAGGTACTAGCCAAAAACATTCAGTACTTC. It codes for CASSLRQVLAKNIQYF.

The rearrangement uses TRBV20-1 and TRBJ1-2, with TRBD1 identical over 7 bases. CDR1 is DFQATT, CDR2 SNEGSKA, per germline (reference sequence). V dropped 3 bases and J dropped 0; count of bases not matched to a gene: 19. The length of the CDR3 is 19 residues. CDR3 bases: TGCAGTGCTAGTCGAAACCGTGCTGGGGGGACAGCATCTAACTATGGCTACACCTTC. Its translation: CSASRNRAGGTASNYGYTF.

The chain uses TRBV27 and TRBJ2-5; maybe TRBD1 (5 bases). V lost 10 bases and J lost 3, with 21 bases in between. Per germline, CDR1 MNHEY and CDR2 SMNVEV (reference sequence). CDR3 length: 15 amino acids. The CDR3 protein is CANRSVRDKKETQYF. Here the CDR3 DNA reads TGTGCCAACCGAAGCGTCAGGGATAAGAAAGAGACCCAGTACTTC.

The V gene is TRBV6-2 or TRBV6-3, the J gene TRBJ2-1, with 8 positions matching TRBD1. The trim removed 4 bases at V and 4 bases at J, leaving 6 bases unmatched. This CDR3 region has 15 residues. In germline, CDR1 is MNHEY, CDR2 SVGEGT. The CDR3 DNA is TGTGCCAGCAGTTTTACGACAGGGGCTTACAATGAGCAGTTCTTC. Protein product: CASSFTTGAYNEQFF.

This clone was detected only once. The V and J genes are TRBV20-1 and TRBJ1-2; D is unresolved. V was shortened by 3 bases and J by 8 bases, with 31 bases between the two germline ends. There are 18 residues in the CDR3. Germline assignment: CDR1 DFQATT and CDR2 SNEGSKA (reference sequence). CDR3 DNA: TGCAGTGCTAGTATACCGGGTCTTCTGTCGTATGTAGACGGGGGCTACACCTTC. Its translation: CSASIPGLLSYVDGGYTF.

The chain uses TRBV10-3 and TRBJ2-3; 11 bases fit TRBD2. This CDR3 comprises 16 residues. The V gene end was trimmed by 6 bases and the J gene end by 2 bases; junction bases not matched to a gene: 7. The germline gives CDR1 ENHRY, CDR2 SYGVKD. CDR3 sequence: CAISKLAGEFTDTQYF. For the CDR3, the DNA is TGTGCCATCAGCAAACTAGCGGGAGAGTTCACAGATACGCAGTATTTT.

This clone occurred a few times. The chain links TRBV28 to TRBJ1-6; 7 positions agree with TRBD1. J lost 14 bases, V lost 2 bases, and 9 bases had no gene match. The CDR3 has 14 residues. CDR1 and CDR2 (germline): MDHEN, SYDVKM. Here the CDR3 DNA reads TGTGCCAGCAGTTTAAGGACAGGCGGGGAGACCCTCCACTTT. Amino acids: CASSLRTGGETLHF.

The chain joins TRBV6-5 to TRBJ2-3; D unresolved. Trimming left V 4 bases short and J 2 bases short, with 7 bases between. Germline assignment: CDR1 MNHEY and CDR2 SVGAGI. The CDR3 is 13 residues long. The CDR3 sequence: CASSSLDTDTQYF. The CDR3 coding sequence is TGTGCCAGCAGTTCCCTAGACACAGATACGCAGTATTTT.

CDR3 loop: CASSPPAGNEAFF. CDR3 nucleotide sequence: TGTGCCAGTAGCCCCCCCGCCGGGAATGAAGCTTTCTTT. The chain links TRBV19 to TRBJ1-1, with unresolved D. Germline values: CDR1 LNHDA, CDR2 SQIVND (reference sequence). V lost 6 bases and J lost 7, with 15 bases in between. CDR3 length: 13 residues.

The V call is TRBV3-1 (or the pseudogene TRBV3-2), the J call TRBJ1-5; D possibly corresponds to TRBD1 (6 bases). The CDR3 covers 15 residues. CDR1 is LGHDT, CDR2 YNNKEL, per germline (reference sequence). Between the trimmed V and J ends, which lost 4 bases and 3 bases, there was a span of 13 bases. As DNA, the CDR3 is TGTGCCAGCAGCCCTTTTGCAGGGGTCAATCAGCCCCAGCATTTT. Translated: CASSPFAGVNQPQHF.

This chain connects TRBV28 to TRBJ1-1, with a weak D call TRBD1 (6 bases). This CDR3 comprises 17 residues. V was cut by 3 bases and J by 3 bases, with 20 bases left in between. In germline, CDR1 is MDHEN, CDR2 SYDVKM. CDR3: CASSFTPLRGADTEAFF. CDR3 nucleotide sequence: TGTGCCAGCAGTTTCACCCCTTTACGGGGGGCGGACACTGAAGCTTTCTTT.